Each of the 3 T cell receptor beta chains below was sequenced from the same sample in a study of beta chain features in type 1 diabetes. The study's findings and limits: Moderately but significantly shorter TCRB CDR3s were found in Type 1 diabetes patients in all four CD4+ subsets.

Isolated RNA was reverse transcribed in full, so expressed TCRB transcripts were sequenced. The table came from immunoSEQ multiplex PCR; TCRdb's copy has only in-frame clones and leaves some out. This sample has about 710,000 clones, with about 14% found just once. What these receptors recognize is not known. The sample was naive CD4+ T cells from blood. These receptors originate from a man aged 18 to 35 with type 1 diabetes.

This chain connects TRBV6-5 to TRBJ1-4; tentative D call: TRBD1 (5 bases). Germline lookup yields CDR1 MNHEY and CDR2 SVGAGI. V lost 0 bases to trimming and J lost 3 bases, with 8 bases between them. The CDR3 contains 15 residues. The CDR3 sequence is CASSYSGEANEKLFF. The DNA for the CDR3 is TGTGCCAGCAGTTACTCAGGGGAAGCTAATGAAAAACTGTTTTTT.

The sample holds a few counts of this clone. The gene calls are TRBV11-2 and TRBJ2-1; the D is unclear. Germline values: CDR1 SGHAT, CDR2 FQNNGV. V lost 3 bases and J lost 6, with 9 bases in between. CDR3 size: 13 residues. CDR3 protein: CASSLGRSNEQFF. The CDR3 bases are TGTGCCAGCAGCTTGGGCAGGTCCAATGAGCAGTTCTTC.

This clone was seen only a few times. V usage is TRBV28 and J usage is TRBJ1-2, with D possibly being TRBD1 (6 bases). V gave up 6 bases and J gave up 2 bases, with 19 bases separating them. This CDR3 comprises 16 residues. The germline V gene encodes CDR1 MDHEN and CDR2 SYDVKM. The CDR3 loop is CASRRTGQLGNYGYTF. CDR3 sequence (DNA): TGTGCCAGCAGAAGAACCGGACAGTTGGGGAACTATGGCTACACCTTC.